The 3 T cell receptor beta chains in this list originate from one sample, sequenced in a study of T cell responses to AZD1222 COVID-19 vaccine. This table comes from immunoSEQ multiplex PCR, and its TCRdb copy is limited to in-frame clones, with some not included. Here the sample spans fewer than 150,000 clones, roughly 91% being singletons. Sample: peripheral blood, taken 28 days after the second AZD1222 dose. These receptors were obtained from an adult who received the AZD1222 COVID-19 vaccine.

The chain employs TRBV6-5 and TRBJ1-2, with 8 bases identical to TRBD1. CDR3 length: 13 amino acids. The J segment lost 8 bases and the V segment lost 6 bases, leaving 8 bases of the junction unmatched. The germline V gene encodes CDR1 MNHEY and CDR2 SVGAGI. The CDR3 coding sequence is TGTGCCAGCAGGGAGATACAGGGGGGAGGCTACACCTTC. Residues: CASREIQGGGYTF.

The chain combines TRBV4-2 with TRBJ2-7, with 10 bases that match TRBD1. Germline values: CDR1 LGHNA, CDR2 YNFKEQ. CDR3 length: 18 amino acids. Trimming cost V 1 base and J 0 bases; bases outside gene matches: 9. The CDR3 DNA sequence: TGTGCCAGCAGCCAAGCCTCTATGGGACAGGGGAGCTCCTACGAGCAGTACTTC. It codes for CASSQASMGQGSSYEQYF.

V usage is TRBV2 and J usage is TRBJ1-5; the D gene is possibly TRBD1 (6 bases). Trimming stripped 4 bases from V and 4 bases from J, with 11 bases between. Germline V gives CDR1 SNHLY, CDR2 FYNNEI. The CDR3 sequence is 14 residues long. CDR3 nucleotides: TGTGCCAGCAGTGCACAGGGACTTAATCAGCCCCAGCATTTT. Its protein product is CASSAQGLNQPQHF.